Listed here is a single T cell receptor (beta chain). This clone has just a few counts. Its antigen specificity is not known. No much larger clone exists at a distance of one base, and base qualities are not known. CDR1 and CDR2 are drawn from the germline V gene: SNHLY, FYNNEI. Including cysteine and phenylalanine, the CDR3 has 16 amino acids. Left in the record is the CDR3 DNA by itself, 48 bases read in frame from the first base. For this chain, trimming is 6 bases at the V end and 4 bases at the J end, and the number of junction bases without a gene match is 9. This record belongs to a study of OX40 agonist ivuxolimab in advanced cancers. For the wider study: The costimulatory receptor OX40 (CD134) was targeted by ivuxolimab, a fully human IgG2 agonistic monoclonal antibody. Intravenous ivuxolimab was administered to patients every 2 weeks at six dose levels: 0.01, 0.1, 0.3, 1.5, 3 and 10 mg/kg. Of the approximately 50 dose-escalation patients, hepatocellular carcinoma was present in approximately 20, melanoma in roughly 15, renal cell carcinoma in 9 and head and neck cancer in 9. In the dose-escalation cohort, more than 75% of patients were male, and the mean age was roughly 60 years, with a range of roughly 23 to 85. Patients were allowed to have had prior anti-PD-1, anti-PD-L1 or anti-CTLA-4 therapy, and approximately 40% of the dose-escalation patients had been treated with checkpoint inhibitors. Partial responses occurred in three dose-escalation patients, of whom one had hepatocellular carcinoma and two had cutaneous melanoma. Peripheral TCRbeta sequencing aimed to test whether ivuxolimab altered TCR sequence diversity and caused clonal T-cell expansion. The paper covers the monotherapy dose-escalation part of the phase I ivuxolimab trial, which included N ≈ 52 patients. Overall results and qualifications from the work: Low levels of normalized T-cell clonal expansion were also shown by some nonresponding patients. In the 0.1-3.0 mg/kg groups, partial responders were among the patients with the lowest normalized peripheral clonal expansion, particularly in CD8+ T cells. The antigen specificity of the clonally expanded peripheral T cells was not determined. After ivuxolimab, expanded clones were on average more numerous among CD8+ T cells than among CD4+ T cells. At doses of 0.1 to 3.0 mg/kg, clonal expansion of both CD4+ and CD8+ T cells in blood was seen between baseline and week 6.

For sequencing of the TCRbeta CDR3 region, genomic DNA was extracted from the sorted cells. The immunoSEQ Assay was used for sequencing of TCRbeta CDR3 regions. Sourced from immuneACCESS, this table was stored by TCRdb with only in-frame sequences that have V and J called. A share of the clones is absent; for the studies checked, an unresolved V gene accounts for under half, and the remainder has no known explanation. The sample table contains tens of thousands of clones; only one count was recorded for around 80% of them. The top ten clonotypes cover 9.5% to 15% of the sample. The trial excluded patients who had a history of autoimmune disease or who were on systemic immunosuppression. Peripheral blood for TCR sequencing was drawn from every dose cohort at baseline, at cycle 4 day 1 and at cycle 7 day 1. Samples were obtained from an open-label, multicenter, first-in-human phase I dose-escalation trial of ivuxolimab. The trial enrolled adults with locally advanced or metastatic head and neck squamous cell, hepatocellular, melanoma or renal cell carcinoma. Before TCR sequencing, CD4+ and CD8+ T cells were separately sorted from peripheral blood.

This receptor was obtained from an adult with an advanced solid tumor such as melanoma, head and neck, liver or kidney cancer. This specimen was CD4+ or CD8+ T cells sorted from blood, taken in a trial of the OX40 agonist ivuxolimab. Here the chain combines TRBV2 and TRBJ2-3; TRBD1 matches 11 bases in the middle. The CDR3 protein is CASRRPGQGDADTQYF. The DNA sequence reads TGTGCCAGCAGAAGACCGGGACAGGGGGACGCAGATACGCAGTATTTT.